A single sample gave rise to the 2 T cell receptor beta chains below, sequenced in a study of graft-versus-host responses after intestinal transplantation. Sequenced by immunoSEQ multiplex PCR; TCRdb stores in-frame clones only, minus some. The table has about 50,000 clones, around nine tenths seen once. For these TCRs, the target antigens are not known. This specimen consisted of unstimulated CD4+ T cells sorted from spleen or lymph node cells, obtained before transplant. The source is a human donor who was the organ donor for an intestinal transplant.

This clone was recorded only once. V usage is TRBV7-8 and J usage is TRBJ2-7; D not certain. Looked up from germline, CDR1 is SGHVS and CDR2 is FQNEAQ. This CDR3 spans 14 amino acids. The ends were cut back, 7 bases at V and 5 bases at J, with 18 bases in the middle. The CDR3, as DNA: TGTGCCAGCACCTCCCCCCGGAGTCTCGACGAGCAGTACTTC. Its protein is CASTSPRSLDEQYF. Filled out from reference TRBV7-8 and TRBJ2-7, the complete variable domain reads GAGVSQSPRYKVAKRGQDVALRCDPISGHVSLFWYQQALGQGPEFLTYFQNEAQLDKSGLPSDRFFAERPEGSVSTLKIQRTQQEDSAVYLCASTSPRSLDEQYFGPGTRLTVT.

The chain employs TRBV4-1 and TRBJ2-1, with 8 bases aligning to TRBD2. Germline CDR1 and CDR2: MGHRA and YSYEKL. With 5 bases clipped from V and 0 bases from J, the junction kept 6 bases outside the gene matches. This CDR3 has 16 residues. In DNA form, the CDR3 reads TGCGCCAGCAGCAGGACTAGCCAACTCTCCTACAATGAGCAGTTCTTC. It encodes CASSRTSQLSYNEQFF.